The following is a T cell receptor beta chain sequence with its context. The target antigen is unknown. This CDR3 has 16 amino acids. Germline trimming cut 3 bases from V and 2 bases from J; bases unmatched to any gene: 8. Germline assignment: CDR1 SGHDT and CDR2 YYEEEE. This sample is part of a study of T cells in localized non-small cell lung cancer. Study-level points and caveats: One tumor region alone was sequenced, and heterogeneity therefore remains possible. Longer overall survival was seen with higher T cell density measured in blood. Out of the top 100 tumor clones, a median approximately 57 were seen in adjacent lung.

Profiling relied on immunoSEQ multiplex PCR, and the TCRdb table lists in-frame clones only, not all of them. The sample lists approximately 28,000 clones; roughly 88% were seen once. This material consisted of peripheral blood mononuclear cells, taken before any cancer treatment. The chain carries TRBV5-6 and TRBJ2-3; 8 nucleotides line up with TRBD2. The sequence was obtained from a woman aged 35-75 years with stage III lung adenocarcinoma. This CDR3 is CASSSIPSGLTDTQYF. CDR3 in DNA: TGTGCCAGCAGCTCCATTCCTAGCGGGCTCACAGATACGCAGTATTTT.